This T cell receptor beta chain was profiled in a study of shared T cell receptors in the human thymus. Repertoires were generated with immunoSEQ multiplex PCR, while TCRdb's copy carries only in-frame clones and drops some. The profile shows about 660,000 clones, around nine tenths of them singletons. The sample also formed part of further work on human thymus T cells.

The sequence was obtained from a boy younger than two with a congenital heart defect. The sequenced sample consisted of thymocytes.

This CDR3 reads CSVVLIRGYNEQFF. The CDR3 DNA reads as TGCAGCGTTGTTCTGATCCGGGGCTACAATGAGCAGTTCTTC. The rearrangement joins TRBV29-1 to TRBJ2-1, with TRBD2 as a possible D gene (5 bases). The CDR3 consists of 14 residues. V gave up 4 bases and J gave up 3 bases, with 13 bases separating them. CDR1 SQVTM and CDR2 ANQGSEA come from the germline V gene.